These 18 T cell receptor beta chains were sequenced from one sample in a study of CD8 T cells in Susac syndrome. The authors reverse transcribed roughly 0.45 to 1 ug RNA with random hexamers. TCRdb re-called the immunoSEQ multiplex PCR reads through MiXCR, storing one row per CDR3 protein. The data contain 130,000 or so distinct CDR3 sequences, roughly 94% of them singletons. Sequencing used CD4+ T cells from PBMCs. These receptors originate from a human donor in good health.

The chain has TRBV28 and TRBJ1-1, with unresolved D. CDR3 length equals 14 residues. Germline V gives CDR1 MDHEN, CDR2 SYDVKM. Trimming left V 6 bases short and J 1 base short, with 12 bases between. The CDR3 DNA sequence: TGTGCCAGCAGCTTCTCATACTGGAACACTGAAGCTTTCTTT. Protein: CASSFSYWNTEAFF.

The chain is built from TRBV12-3 or TRBV12-4 and TRBJ2-5, with D possibly TRBD1 on 6 matching bases. V was cut by 6 bases and J by 4 bases, with 9 bases left in between. CDR3 length: 12 residues. DNA for the CDR3: TGTGCCAGCAGCGACAGGCGAGAGACCCAGTACTTC. It translates to CASSDRRETQYF.

The J gene is TRBJ2-5, the V gene TRBV20-1; TRBD2 is a possible D gene (5 bases). The CDR3 loop spans 18 amino acids. V was trimmed by 3 bases and J by 5 bases, leaving 28 bases between them. Per the germline V gene, CDR1 is DFQATT and CDR2 is SNEGSKA (reference sequence). The DNA for the CDR3 is TGCAGTGCTAGGGGCCATAGGAGGCGAGAAGTGGGGTGGGAGACCCAGTACTTC. It translates to CSARGHRRREVGWETQYF.

In nucleotides, the CDR3 is TGTGCCAGCAGCTTAAAGGGGAGCTCCTATAATTCACCCCTCCACTTT. Protein product: CASSLKGSSYNSPLHF. V usage is TRBV7-9 and J usage is TRBJ1-6; possibly TRBD1 for D (5 bases). Germline assignment: CDR1 SEHNR and CDR2 FQNEAQ (reference sequence). V was shortened by 2 bases and J by 0 bases, with 8 bases between the two germline ends. The CDR3 extends over 16 amino acids.

The CDR3 reads CASSSSGEDNQPQHF. The CDR3 DNA sequence: TGTGCCAGCAGCTCCTCAGGGGAAGACAATCAGCCCCAGCATTTT. The gene calls are TRBV7-9 and TRBJ1-5; D may be TRBD1 (6 bases). CDR3 length equals 15 residues. Trimming shortened V by 4 bases and J by 3 bases, and 13 bases separated the two germline ends. Per the germline V gene, CDR1 is SEHNR and CDR2 is FQNEAQ (reference sequence). The whole variable domain, remainder taken from reference TRBV7-9 and TRBJ1-5, is DTGVSQNPRHKITKRGQNVTFRCDPISEHNRLYWYRQTLGQGPEFLTYFQNEAQLEKSRLLSDRFSAERPKGSFSTLEIQRTEQGDSAMYLCASSSSGEDNQPQHFGDGTRLSIL.

The V and J genes are TRBV10-2 and TRBJ2-5; unclear D gene. Germline assignment: CDR1 WSHSY and CDR2 SAAADI. There are 15 residues in the CDR3. V was clipped by 4 bases and J by 5 bases, with 17 bases between them. The CDR3 loop is CASSVPQSQVETQYF. As DNA, the CDR3 is TGCGCCAGCAGTGTCCCCCAGAGCCAGGTGGAGACCCAGTACTTC.

The chain has TRBV29-1 and TRBJ2-1; D is undetermined. The CDR3 has 12 residues. The germline CDR1 and CDR2 sequences are SQVTM and ANQGSEA. V lost 3 bases and J lost 7, with 10 bases in between. CDR3 residues: CSVEGLANEQFF. The CDR3 DNA follows: TGCAGCGTTGAGGGCCTGGCGAATGAGCAGTTCTTC.

This clonotype was counted a few times. V is TRBV6-2 or TRBV6-3 and J is TRBJ2-5; no clear D. Trimming pared 2 bases from V and 1 base from J, leaving 17 bases between. This CDR3 contains 17 residues. Germline-derived CDR1 and CDR2 are MNHEY and SVGEGT. CDR3 amino acids: CASSYLLPIGTQETQYF. DNA of the CDR3: TGTGCCAGCAGTTACCTCTTACCTATCGGTACCCAAGAGACCCAGTACTTC.

The chain recombines TRBV3-1 with TRBJ1-1; D is uncertain. The length of the CDR3 is 12 residues. The germline V and J ends were trimmed by 4 bases and 8 bases, with 11 bases remaining between them. Germline V CDR1 and CDR2: LGHDT, YNNKEL (reference sequence). The CDR3, as DNA: TGTGCCAGCAGCCTAGACAACCTAGAAGCTTTCTTT. Translating it yields CASSLDNLEAFF.

The CDR3 DNA follows: TGCGCCAGCAGCCCTGGAATAGCGGGACGCACAGATACGCAGTATTTT. Its protein is CASSPGIAGRTDTQYF. The rearrangement links TRBV4-3 to TRBJ2-3, with 8 bases that match TRBD2. The CDR3 runs to 16 residues. V lost 4 bases and J lost 1; bases outside the gene matches: 7. The germline CDR1 and CDR2 sequences are LGHNA and YSLEER.

V gene TRBV19 combines with J gene TRBJ1-1; D uncertain. V lost 5 bases, J lost 4 bases, and 11 bases lay in between. Germline V gene lookup returns CDR1 LNHDA and CDR2 SQIVND (reference sequence). The CDR3 sequence is 13 residues long. CDR3 nucleotide sequence: TGTGCCAGTAGTTACGGAAGGAGCACTGAAGCTTTCTTT. Its protein product is CASSYGRSTEAFF.

The chain couples TRBV7-9 to TRBJ2-7; 12 bases map to TRBD2. The V gene end was trimmed by 4 bases and the J gene end by 9 bases; junction bases not matched to a gene: 16. Germline loops: CDR1 SEHNR, CDR2 FQNEAQ (reference sequence). The CDR3 is made up of 17 amino acids. CDR3 residues: CASSSTGSTSGGMGQYF. CDR3 in DNA: TGTGCCAGCAGCTCGACCGGGTCGACTAGCGGGGGAATGGGGCAGTACTTC.

CDR3 DNA sequence: TGCGCCAGCAGCTCACAACCACAGAGCAATAATTCACCCCTCCACTTT. It codes for CASSSQPQSNNSPLHF. The chain links TRBV5-1 to TRBJ1-6; D remains unclear. Trimming cost V 3 bases and J 5 bases, with 15 bases left between them. CDR3 length: 16 amino acids. From germline, CDR1 is SGHRS and CDR2 YFSETQ.

The chain employs TRBV12-3 or TRBV12-4 and TRBJ2-3; TRBD1 is a possible D gene (6 bases). Between the trimmed V and J ends, which lost 7 bases and 3 bases, there was a span of 14 bases. The CDR3 has 14 amino acids. The CDR3 coding sequence is TGTGCCAGCACCTCACAGGGTTCTACAGATACGCAGTATTTT. Amino acid sequence: CASTSQGSTDTQYF.

The gene calls are TRBV19 and TRBJ1-2; D gene uncertain. V lost 8 bases, J lost 5 bases, and 12 bases lay in between. Germline V lookup: CDR1 LNHDA, CDR2 SQIVND (reference sequence). CDR3 length: 12 amino acids. CDR3 loop: CASHAYGYGYTF. CDR3 nucleotide sequence: TGTGCCAGTCACGCCTATGGGTATGGCTACACCTTC. Variable domain in full (rest from reference TRBV19 and TRBJ1-2): DGGITQSPKYLFRKEGQNVTLSCEQNLNHDAMYWYRQDPGQGLRLIYYSQIVNDFQKGDIAEGYSVSREKKESFPLTVTSAQKNPTAFYLCASHAYGYGYTFGSGTRLTVV.

V is TRBV9 and J is TRBJ2-4; D may be TRBD1 or TRBD2 (5 bases each). This CDR3 comprises 14 residues. V was pared by 4 bases and J by 5 bases, with 13 bases between. Germline V CDR1 and CDR2: SGDLS, YYNGEE. DNA of the CDR3: TGTGCCAGCAGCACGGGGCAGAACCAAAACATTCAGTACTTC. It translates to CASSTGQNQNIQYF.

J is TRBJ2-2 and V is TRBV30, with D possibly being TRBD1 (6 bases). Trimming shortened V by 5 bases and J by 9 bases, and 28 bases separated the two germline ends. CDR1 and CDR2 from the germline V gene are GTSNPN and SVGIG (reference sequence). The CDR3 is 17 amino acids. CDR3 protein: CAWELPYLKTQGRELFF. Written as DNA, the CDR3 is TGTGCCTGGGAGCTCCCTTACTTGAAGACACAGGGCCGGGAGCTGTTTTTT.

The CDR3 here is CASSPGQGASNQPQHF. The CDR3 nucleotides are TGTGCCAGCAGCCCGGGACAGGGGGCGAGTAATCAGCCCCAGCATTTT. The chain is built from TRBV7-9 and TRBJ1-5; 12 nucleotides line up with TRBD1. CDR3 length equals 16 residues. Germline V gene sequence: CDR1 SEHNR, CDR2 FQNEAQ (reference sequence). V shed 5 bases and J 4 bases; nucleotides not matched to a gene: 6.